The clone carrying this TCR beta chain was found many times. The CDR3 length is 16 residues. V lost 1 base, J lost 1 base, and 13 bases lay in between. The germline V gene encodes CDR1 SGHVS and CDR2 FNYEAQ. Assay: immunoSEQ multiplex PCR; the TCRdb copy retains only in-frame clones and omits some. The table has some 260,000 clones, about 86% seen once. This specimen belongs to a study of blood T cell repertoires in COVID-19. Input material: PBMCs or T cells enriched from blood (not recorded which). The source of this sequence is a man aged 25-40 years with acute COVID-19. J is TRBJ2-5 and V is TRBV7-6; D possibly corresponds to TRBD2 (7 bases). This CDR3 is CASSLVGGTPQETQYF. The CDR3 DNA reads TGTGCCAGCAGCTTAGTCGGGGGGACACCCCAAGAGACCCAGTACTTC.